Listed below are T cell receptor beta chains from one sample, sequenced in a study of T cell responses to AZD1222 COVID-19 vaccine. TCRdb's table, derived via immunoSEQ multiplex PCR, lists solely in-frame clones and lacks some. The sample has more than 95,000 clones, 80% to 90% seen once; the top ten hold under 11%. Source: peripheral blood, taken on day 0 of AZD1222 vaccination. Every receptor here comes from an adult in good health. Each CDR3 is given with its conserved first and last residue. D genes are given only for firm matches. Not all rows give a size; the values are once, few, many and, for expanded clones, a class.

clone size,D gene,V gene,J gene,CDR3 protein,CDR3 DNA
few,-,TRBV19,TRBJ2-5,CASSNGGGAQETQYF,TGTGCCAGTAGTAATGGTGGGGGGGCACAAGAGACCCAGTACTTC
-,-,TRBV3-1/TRBV3-2,TRBJ2-7,CASSQAGRTYF,TGTGCCAGCAGCCAAGCCGGGAGAACGTACTTC
-,-,TRBV7-9,TRBJ1-2,CASSLDKDSPNYGYTF,TGTGCCAGCAGCCTCGATAAGGACAGCCCCAACTATGGCTACACCTTC
-,TRBD1,TRBV5-1,TRBJ1-6,CASSLGGTGENSPLHF,TGCGCCAGCAGCCTGGGGGGGACAGGAGAAAATTCACCCCTCCACTTT
-,TRBD1,TRBV5-1,TRBJ1-1,CASSLGQGASEAEAFF,TGCGCCAGCAGCTTGGGGCAGGGGGCTAGTGAAGCTGAAGCTTTCTTT
-,-,TRBV11-2,TRBJ1-1,CASSLVGQMNTEAFF,TGTGCCAGCAGCTTAGTAGGGCAGATGAACACTGAAGCTTTCTTT
-,-,TRBV19,TRBJ2-7,CASSVDAAYEQYF,TGTGCCAGTAGTGTCGACGCAGCCTACGAGCAGTACTTC
-,TRBD1,TRBV11-2,TRBJ1-6,CASRGQGESPLHF,TGTGCCAGCAGGGGACAGGGGGAATCACCCCTCCACTTT
-,TRBD1,TRBV5-1,TRBJ1-3,CASSLYTGAGNTIYF,TGCGCCAGCAGCTTGTACACAGGGGCTGGAAACACCATATATTTT
-,TRBD1,TRBV7-9,TRBJ1-5,CASQGAIGQPQHF,TGTGCCAGCCAGGGGGCAATAGGTCAGCCCCAGCATTTT
-,-,TRBV19,TRBJ1-5,CASSIEDYSNQPQHF,TGTGCCAGTAGTATTGAAGACTATAGCAATCAGCCCCAGCATTTT
-,-,TRBV10-3,TRBJ1-1,CAISESQPTEAFF,TGTGCCATCAGTGAGTCCCAGCCAACTGAAGCTTTCTTT
once,-,TRBV7-9,TRBJ2-7,CASSLGWDVDEQYF,TGTGCCAGCAGCTTAGGATGGGATGTGGACGAGCAGTACTTC
few,TRBD2,TRBV7-2,TRBJ2-4,CASSLGLGLAGDIQYF,TGTGCCAGCAGCTTAGGGCTCGGACTAGCGGGAGACATTCAGTACTTC
-,-,TRBV27,TRBJ1-5,CASSSAALQPQHF,TGTGCCAGCAGTTCCGCCGCCCTTCAGCCCCAGCATTTT
once,-,TRBV29-1,TRBJ2-3,CSVEDGVVGDTQYF,TGCAGCGTTGAAGATGGCGTTGTAGGAGATACGCAGTATTTT
once,-,TRBV7-3,TRBJ2-5,CASSLGANPLQETQYF,TGTGCCAGCAGCTTAGGGGCAAACCCCCTTCAAGAGACCCAGTACTTC
once,TRBD1,TRBV13,TRBJ1-3,CASSSGGEGVTGNTIYF,TGTGCCAGCAGCTCAGGGGGAGAGGGAGTAACTGGAAACACCATATATTTT
-,-,TRBV5-4,TRBJ1-1,CASSSAKGWSTEAFF,TGTGCCAGCAGCTCGGCAAAGGGATGGAGCACTGAAGCTTTCTTT
-,-,TRBV6-1,TRBJ1-2,CASSDSSSYGYTF,TGTGCCAGCAGTGATTCCTCATCTTATGGCTACACCTTC
-,-,TRBV7-2,TRBJ1-3,CASSLATGGGNTIYF,TGTGCCAGCAGCTTAGCGACAGGCGGTGGAAACACCATATATTTT
-,-,TRBV4-1,TRBJ1-5,CASSHRGRNQPQHF,TGCGCCAGCAGCCATCGGGGGCGGAATCAGCCCCAGCATTTT
few,TRBD1,TRBV7-2,TRBJ1-6,CASSPFNGTTGEGSPLHF,TGTGCCAGCAGCCCTTTTAATGGGACGACAGGGGAAGGCTCACCCCTCCACTTT
once,-,TRBV6-4,TRBJ2-3,CATELGYTQYF,TGTGCCACTGAACTCGGGTATACGCAGTATTTT
-,-,TRBV29-1,TRBJ2-5,CSAPEGVKETQYF,TGCAGCGCCCCCGAAGGGGTGAAGGAGACCCAGTACTTC
-,-,TRBV28,TRBJ1-2,CASSLSAGFGYGYTF,TGTGCCAGCAGTTTATCGGCAGGGTTCGGCTATGGCTACACCTTC
-,-,TRBV11-2,TRBJ1-6,CASSLDPQGGYNSPLHF,TGTGCCAGCAGCTTAGACCCTCAAGGGGGCTATAATTCACCCCTCCACTTT